These T cell receptor beta chains were read from a single sample in a study of shared clonotypes between healthy human individuals. Clones were read by immunoSEQ multiplex PCR, and TCRdb kept only the in-frame ones, dropping some. This sample yields about 2.2 million clones, of which roughly 91% are seen a single time; roughly 1.7% belongs to the top ten. The specimen was naive CD8+ T cells from PBMCs. These receptor sequences come from a man aged 18-30 years in good health. Some clones in this sample may be carry-over from other donors' samples. The CDR3 runs from the conserved cysteine through the conserved F or W. Each record gives: V gene, D gene, J gene, clone size, CDR3 DNA, CDR3 protein. The D gene is left open where the match is weak. Not every row has a clone size; where given, it reads once, few, many or a size class.

>TRBV7-8|-|TRBJ2-7|once
TGTGCCAGCAGCCTAGGACGGCAGGAGCAGTACTTC
CASSLGRQEQYF
>TRBV29-1|-|TRBJ1-1|-
TGCAGCGTTGTCGCCCCCGAGGCTGAAGCTTTCTTT
CSVVAPEAEAFF
>TRBV7-2|TRBD1|TRBJ1-1|few
TGTGCCAGCAGCCGCGTCAGGGGGAAGAACACTGAAGCTTTCTTT
CASSRVRGKNTEAFF
>TRBV7-3|TRBD2|TRBJ2-1|-
TGTGCCAGCAGCCCCTACGGGGGGGCGAGCTCCTACAATGAGCAGTTCTTC
CASSPYGGASSYNEQFF
>TRBV9|-|TRBJ2-1|-
TGTGCCAGCAGCGTAGAAGCCTGGAACGTCGGCCATGAGCAGTTCTTC
CASSVEAWNVGHEQFF
>TRBV4-3|-|TRBJ1-2|-
TGCGCCAGCAGCCAAGGCACAGGGCAAGGCTACACCTTC
CASSQGTGQGYTF
>TRBV5-6|-|TRBJ2-7|-
TGTGCCAGCAGCCGACCGTGGGAGGGGGCCTACGAGCAGTACTTC
CASSRPWEGAYEQYF
>TRBV7-2|TRBD2|TRBJ2-2|-
TGTGCCAGCAGCACAGAGGGAGGGAACCCCGGGGAGCTGTTTTTT
CASSTEGGNPGELFF
>TRBV7-2|-|TRBJ2-1|-
TGTGCCAGCAGCTTAGACAGGGGAGGGAATGAGCAGTTCTTC
CASSLDRGGNEQFF
>TRBV4-1|TRBD1|TRBJ1-2|-
TGCGCCAGCAGCCACCGACAGGGGTATGGCTACACCTTC
CASSHRQGYGYTF
>TRBV9|-|TRBJ1-3|-
TGTGCCAGCAGCGCCCCGGGAAACACCATATATTTT
CASSAPGNTIYF
>TRBV4-3|TRBD2|TRBJ2-1|-
TGCGCCAGCAGCCAAGGTGAACTAGCGGATAGCTCCTACAATGAGCAGTTCTTC
CASSQGELADSSYNEQFF
>TRBV27|-|TRBJ2-7|-
TGTGCCAGCATCGGTGGCTACGAGCAGTACTTC
CASIGGYEQYF
>TRBV29-1|-|TRBJ1-2|once
TGCAGCGTTGTGTACTCCGAGGGCTATGGCTACACCTTC
CSVVYSEGYGYTF
>TRBV7-9|-|TRBJ2-2|few
TGTGCCAGCAGCCGAACTAGCCCCAGCCCCGGGGAGCTGTTTTTT
CASSRTSPSPGELFF
>TRBV7-9|-|TRBJ1-4|-
TGTGCCAGCAGCAACGGTTGGGAACGGGGTGAAAAACTGTTTTTT
CASSNGWERGEKLFF
>TRBV10-1|-|TRBJ2-3|-
TGCGCCAGCAGTGAGGGATCTGGGCGAGATACGCAGTATTTT
CASSEGSGRDTQYF
>TRBV5-3|TRBD2|TRBJ2-4|-
TGTGCCAGAAGCCGCGGGGGGCAGTACTTC
CARSRGGQYF
>TRBV5-1|TRBD1|TRBJ1-3|-
TGCGCCAGCAGCCCGGACAGGGTCTCTGGAAACACCATATATTTT
CASSPDRVSGNTIYF
>TRBV6-5|-|TRBJ1-2|-
TGTGCCAGCGGACCGAACTATGGCTACACCTTC
CASGPNYGYTF
>TRBV14|-|TRBJ1-1|-
TGTGCCAGCAGTCACGTTGGGGGGGGCACTGAAGCTTTCTTT
CASSHVGGGTEAFF
>TRBV9|-|TRBJ2-1|-
TGTGCCAGCAGCCAGACCTCACTCGGGTACAATGAGCAGTTCTTC
CASSQTSLGYNEQFF
>TRBV7-9|-|TRBJ2-7|-
TGTGCCAGCAGCACCGGGCACTACGAGCAGTACTTC
CASSTGHYEQYF
>TRBV9|TRBD1|TRBJ2-7|-
TGTGCCAGCAGCGCAACAGGGGCTAGTAAACTTTACGAGCAGTACTTC
CASSATGASKLYEQYF
>TRBV28|-|TRBJ1-1|-
TGTGCCAGCAGTTATGGAGGGCCCTGGGGAGCTTTCTTT
CASSYGGPWGAFF
>TRBV7-7|TRBD2|TRBJ2-1|-
TGTGCCAGCAGCGAGAACAGCGGGAGATATAATGAGCAGTTCTTC
CASSENSGRYNEQFF
>TRBV29-1|-|TRBJ2-1|-
TGCAGCGTCGCACAACTTAATGAGCAGTTCTTC
CSVAQLNEQFF
>TRBV9|TRBD1|TRBJ2-7|-
TGTGCCAGCAGCGTAGGGGGACAGGGCTACGAGCAGTACTTC
CASSVGGQGYEQYF
>TRBV27|-|TRBJ2-7|-
TGTGCCAGCAGTTTACAGGGACTGAGCTCCTACGAGCAGTACTTC
CASSLQGLSSYEQYF
>TRBV9|TRBD2|TRBJ2-1|-
TGTGCCAGCAGCGTAGCTCGGGCGGGAGAGAGGGGATTTAGCTCCTACAATGAGCAGTTCTTC
CASSVARAGERGFSSYNEQFF
>TRBV9|TRBD1|TRBJ2-7|once
TGTGCCAGCAGCGTTGGGACAGGGGTTGACGAGCAGTACTTC
CASSVGTGVDEQYF
>TRBV11-2|-|TRBJ2-7|-
TGTGCCAGCAGCTTAGAAGGGACTCGGCTCGGCTACGAGCAGTACTTC
CASSLEGTRLGYEQYF
>TRBV9|-|TRBJ1-5|once
TGTGCCAGCAGCCGCCCGCAATCGGGAATGGGCAATCAGCCCCAGCATTTT
CASSRPQSGMGNQPQHF
>TRBV5-1|TRBD1|TRBJ2-1|once
TGCGCCAGCAGCTGGCTGGGGACAGGGAGGAATGAGCAGTTCTTC
CASSWLGTGRNEQFF
>TRBV18|TRBD1|TRBJ1-1|-
TGTGCCAGCTCACCGTCGACAGGGTTAGTGAACACTGAAGCTTTCTTT
CASSPSTGLVNTEAFF
>TRBV27|-|TRBJ2-4|-
TGTGCCAGCACCTCCCGGGACGGATTAGCCAAAAACATTCAGTACTTC
CASTSRDGLAKNIQYF
>TRBV4-1|-|TRBJ1-1|-
TGCGCCAGCAGCCAAGATCCTTTCGTCAGGGCGAATGAAGCTTTCTTT
CASSQDPFVRANEAFF
>TRBV4-2|TRBD1|TRBJ1-5|-
TGTGCCAGCAGCCAACCCGGACAGGGGCAGAATCAGCCCCAGCATTTT
CASSQPGQGQNQPQHF
>TRBV27|TRBD1|TRBJ2-4|-
TGTGCCAGCAGGGCCGGGACAGTCCCCAAAAACATTCAGTACTTC
CASRAGTVPKNIQYF
>TRBV5-1|-|TRBJ2-3|-
TGCGCCAGCATTGGTCAGGGGGGCTACACAGATACGCAGTATTTT
CASIGQGGYTDTQYF
>TRBV28|-|TRBJ1-2|-
TGTGCCAGCAGTTTCCCGGGAACGACCTATGGCTACACCTTC
CASSFPGTTYGYTF
>TRBV5-6|TRBD1|TRBJ2-7|-
TGTGCCAGCAGCATCGGGACAGTCTACGAGCAGTACTTC
CASSIGTVYEQYF
>TRBV19|-|TRBJ2-5|-
TGTGCCAGTAGTATTTTCGAGGAAGAGACCCAGTACTTC
CASSIFEEETQYF
>TRBV29-1|-|TRBJ2-7|-
TGCAGCGTCAGGACGGGAAAGATCTACGAGCAGTACTTC
CSVRTGKIYEQYF
>TRBV7-2|TRBD1|TRBJ1-2|once
TGTGCCAGCAGCCCGGACAGGGGCTATGGCTACACCTTC
CASSPDRGYGYTF
>TRBV28|-|TRBJ2-2|few
TGTGCCAGCAGTCCCGCCCTTGTGCCCGGGGAGCTGTTTTTT
CASSPALVPGELFF
>TRBV28|-|TRBJ2-1|-
TGTGCCAGCAGTTTGTCGGGGGCGGAGGCCGATGAGCAGTTCTTC
CASSLSGAEADEQFF
>TRBV6-5|-|TRBJ2-1|-
TGTGCCAGCAGTTATTCGACTGTCAATGAGCAGTTCTTC
CASSYSTVNEQFF
>TRBV7-8|-|TRBJ2-3|-
TGTGCCAGCAGCTTATGGGCAGGGGGGACAGATACGCAGTATTTT
CASSLWAGGTDTQYF
>TRBV2|-|TRBJ2-5|once
TGTGCCAGCAGTGGGTGGTGGGGCGAAGAGACCCAGTACTTC
CASSGWWGEETQYF
>TRBV2|TRBD2|TRBJ2-2|-
TGTGCCAGCCACGGACTAGCGGGAGACCCCACCGGGGAGCTGTTTTTT
CASHGLAGDPTGELFF
>TRBV19|-|TRBJ2-7|-
TGTGCCAGTAGTATAACGGCGGGGGCGTCCTCCTACGAGCAGTACTTC
CASSITAGASSYEQYF